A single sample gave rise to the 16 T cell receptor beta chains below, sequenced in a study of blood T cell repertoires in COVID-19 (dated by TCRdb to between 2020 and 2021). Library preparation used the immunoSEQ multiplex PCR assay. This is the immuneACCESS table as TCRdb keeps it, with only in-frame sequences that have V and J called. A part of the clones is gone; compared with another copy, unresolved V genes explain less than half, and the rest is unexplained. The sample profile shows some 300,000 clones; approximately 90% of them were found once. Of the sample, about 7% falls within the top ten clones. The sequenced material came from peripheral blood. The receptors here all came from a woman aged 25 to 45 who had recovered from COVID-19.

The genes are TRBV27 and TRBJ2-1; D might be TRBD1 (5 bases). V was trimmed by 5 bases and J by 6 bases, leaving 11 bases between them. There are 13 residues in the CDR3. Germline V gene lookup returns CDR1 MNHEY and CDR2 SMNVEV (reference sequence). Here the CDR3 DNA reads TGTGCCAGCAGTCCAAGGGGCCGCAATGAGCAGTTCTTC. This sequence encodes CASSPRGRNEQFF.

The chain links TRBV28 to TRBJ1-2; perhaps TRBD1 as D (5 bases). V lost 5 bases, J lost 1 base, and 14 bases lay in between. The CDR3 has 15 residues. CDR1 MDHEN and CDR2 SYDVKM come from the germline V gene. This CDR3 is CASSVPPGVNYGYTF. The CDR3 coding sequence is TGTGCCAGCAGTGTACCCCCGGGGGTTAACTATGGCTACACCTTC.

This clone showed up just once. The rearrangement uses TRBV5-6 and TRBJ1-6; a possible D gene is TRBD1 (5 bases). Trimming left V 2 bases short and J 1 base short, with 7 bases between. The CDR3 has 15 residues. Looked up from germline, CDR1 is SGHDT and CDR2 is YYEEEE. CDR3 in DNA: TGTGCCAGCAGCTTCGGGGGGTCCTATAATTCACCCCTCCACTTT. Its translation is CASSFGGSYNSPLHF.

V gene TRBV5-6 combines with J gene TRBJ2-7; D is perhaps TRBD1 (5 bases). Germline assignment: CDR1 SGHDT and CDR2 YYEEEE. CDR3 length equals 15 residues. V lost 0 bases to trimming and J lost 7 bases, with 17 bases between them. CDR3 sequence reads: CASSLGGAPFLEQYF. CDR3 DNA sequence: TGTGCCAGCAGCTTGGGGGGCGCCCCTTTTCTTGAGCAGTACTTC.

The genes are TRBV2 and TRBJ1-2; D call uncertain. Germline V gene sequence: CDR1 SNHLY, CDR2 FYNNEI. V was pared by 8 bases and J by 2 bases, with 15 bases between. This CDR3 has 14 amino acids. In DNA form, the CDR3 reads TGTGCCAGCCAAGAACCACCGGTGAACTATGGCTACACCTTC. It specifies CASQEPPVNYGYTF.

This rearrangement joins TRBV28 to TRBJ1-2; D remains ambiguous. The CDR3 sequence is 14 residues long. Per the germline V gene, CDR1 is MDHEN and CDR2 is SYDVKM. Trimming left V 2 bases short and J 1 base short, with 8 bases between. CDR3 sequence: CASSLRSINYGYTF. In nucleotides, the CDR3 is TGTGCCAGCAGTTTAAGATCTATTAACTATGGCTACACCTTC.

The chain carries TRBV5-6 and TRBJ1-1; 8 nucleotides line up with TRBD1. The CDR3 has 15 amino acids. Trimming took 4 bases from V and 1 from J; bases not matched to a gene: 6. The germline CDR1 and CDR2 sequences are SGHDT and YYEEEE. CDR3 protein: CASSTRTGKNTEAFF. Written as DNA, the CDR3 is TGTGCCAGCAGCACCCGGACAGGGAAGAACACTGAAGCTTTCTTT.

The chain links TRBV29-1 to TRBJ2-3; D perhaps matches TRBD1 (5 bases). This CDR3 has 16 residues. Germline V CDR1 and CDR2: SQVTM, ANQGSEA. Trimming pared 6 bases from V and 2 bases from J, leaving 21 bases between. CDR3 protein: CSVSASRELPTDTQYF. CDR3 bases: TGCAGCGTCTCCGCCTCCAGGGAACTACCCACAGATACGCAGTATTTT.

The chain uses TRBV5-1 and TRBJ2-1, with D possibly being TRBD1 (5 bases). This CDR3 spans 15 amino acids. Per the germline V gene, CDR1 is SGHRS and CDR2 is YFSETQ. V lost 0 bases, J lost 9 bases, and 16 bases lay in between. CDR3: CASSLGRAGSGEQFF. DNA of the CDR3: TGCGCCAGCAGCTTGGGTCGGGCAGGGTCCGGTGAGCAGTTCTTC.

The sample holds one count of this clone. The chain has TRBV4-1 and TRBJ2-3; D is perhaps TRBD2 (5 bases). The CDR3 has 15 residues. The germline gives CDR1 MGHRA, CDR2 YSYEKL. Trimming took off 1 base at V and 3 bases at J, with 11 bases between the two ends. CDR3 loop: CASSQGPWETDTQYF. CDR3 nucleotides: TGCGCCAGCAGCCAAGGTCCGTGGGAGACAGATACGCAGTATTTT.

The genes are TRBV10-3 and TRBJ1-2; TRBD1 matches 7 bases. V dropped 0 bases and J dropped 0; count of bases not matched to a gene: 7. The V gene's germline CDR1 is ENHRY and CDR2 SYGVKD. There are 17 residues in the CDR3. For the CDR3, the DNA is TGTGCCATCAGTGAGTCGTCCCACAGGGGAACTAACTATGGCTACACCTTC. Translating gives CAISESSHRGTNYGYTF.

This CDR3 reads CASRWQGNQETQYF. CDR3 in DNA: TGTGCCAGCAGGTGGCAGGGGAACCAAGAGACCCAGTACTTC. The chain recombines TRBV2 with TRBJ2-5; D perhaps matches TRBD1 (6 bases). V was shortened by 6 bases and J by 0 bases, with 11 bases between the two germline ends. The CDR3 consists of 14 residues. Germline values: CDR1 SNHLY, CDR2 FYNNEI.

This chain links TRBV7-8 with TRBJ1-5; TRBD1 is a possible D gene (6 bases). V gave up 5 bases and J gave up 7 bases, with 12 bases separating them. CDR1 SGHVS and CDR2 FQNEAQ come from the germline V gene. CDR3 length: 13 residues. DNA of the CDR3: TGTGCCAGCAGCCTACAGGGAGTCCAGCCCCAGCATTTT. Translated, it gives CASSLQGVQPQHF. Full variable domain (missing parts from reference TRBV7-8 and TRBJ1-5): GAGVSQSPRYKVAKRGQDVALRCDPISGHVSLFWYQQALGQGPEFLTYFQNEAQLDKSGLPSDRFFAERPEGSVSTLKIQRTQQEDSAVYLCASSLQGVQPQHFGDGTRLSIL.

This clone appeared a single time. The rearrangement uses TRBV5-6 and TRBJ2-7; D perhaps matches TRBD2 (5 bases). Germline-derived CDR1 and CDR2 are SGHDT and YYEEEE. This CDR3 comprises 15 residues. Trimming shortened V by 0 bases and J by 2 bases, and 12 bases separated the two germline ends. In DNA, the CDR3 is TGTGCCAGCAGCTTGGCCGGGCAGCGGACCTACGAGCAGTACTTC. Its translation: CASSLAGQRTYEQYF. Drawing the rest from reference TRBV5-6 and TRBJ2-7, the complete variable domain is DAGVTQSPTHLIKTRGQQVTLRCSPKSGHDTVSWYQQALGQGPQFIFQYYEEEERQRGNFPDRFSGHQFPNYSSELNVNALLLGDSALYLCASSLAGQRTYEQYFGPGTRLTVT.

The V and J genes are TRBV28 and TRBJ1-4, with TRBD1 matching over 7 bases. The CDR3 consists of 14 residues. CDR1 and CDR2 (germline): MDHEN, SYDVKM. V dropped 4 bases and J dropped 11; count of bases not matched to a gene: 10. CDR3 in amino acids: CASSWEGGLYKLFF. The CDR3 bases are TGTGCCAGCAGTTGGGAAGGGGGCCTCTACAAACTGTTTTTT.

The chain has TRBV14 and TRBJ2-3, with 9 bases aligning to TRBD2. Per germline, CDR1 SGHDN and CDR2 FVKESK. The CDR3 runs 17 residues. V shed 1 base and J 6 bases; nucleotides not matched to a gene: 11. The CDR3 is CASSQGTSGRPADTQYF. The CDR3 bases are TGTGCCAGCAGCCAAGGAACTAGCGGGCGCCCTGCCGATACGCAGTATTTT.